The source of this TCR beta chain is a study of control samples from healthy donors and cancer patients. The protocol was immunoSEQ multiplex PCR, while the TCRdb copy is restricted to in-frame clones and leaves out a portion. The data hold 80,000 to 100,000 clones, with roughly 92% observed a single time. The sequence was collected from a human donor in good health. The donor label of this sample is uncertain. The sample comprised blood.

The CDR3 coding sequence is TGTGCCAGTACAGGGACTAGCGGGGGGTTTAACAATGAGCAGTTCTTC. The encoded protein is CASTGTSGGFNNEQFF. This chain uses TRBV19 with TRBJ2-1, with 15 bases fitting TRBD2. The CDR3 is 16 residues long. The J segment lost 5 bases and the V segment lost 7 bases, leaving 6 bases of the junction unmatched. Germline V gene sequence: CDR1 LNHDA, CDR2 SQIVND (reference sequence).